This T cell receptor beta chain was sequenced for a study of cytomegalovirus exposure and HLA in healthy donors. Vbeta (60) and Jbeta (13) primers were used in the PCR. Data came from immunoSEQ multiplex PCR; TCRdb stores just in-frame clones and leaves some out. This repertoire shows approximately 220,000 clones, over 75% found once; its top ten account for 1.5% to 2%. For this clone: Its antigen is unidentified.

Regarding the study as a whole: Per a prior analysis, the majority of TCR beta V segments were productive roughly 90% or roughly 30% of the time. Later analysis reportedly placed an Asian-associated ancestry cluster below the roughly 690-donor mean in N-insertions. Accurate prediction of HLA-A and HLA-B alleles (for most subjects) was reportedly achieved from TCR beta sequences.

The CDR3 has 15 amino acids. Trimming cost V 0 bases and J 1 base; bases outside gene matches: 3. In germline, CDR1 is SGHDT, CDR2 YYEEEE. The sequence was collected from a man aged 18 to 30 in good health and CMV-seronegative. The gene calls are TRBV5-6 and TRBJ1-1, with TRBD1 matching 7 bases. The sample taken for sequencing was PBMCs. The CDR3 loop reads CASSLADRPNTEAFF. The CDR3, as DNA: TGTGCCAGCAGCTTGGCGGACAGGCCGAACACTGAAGCTTTCTTT.